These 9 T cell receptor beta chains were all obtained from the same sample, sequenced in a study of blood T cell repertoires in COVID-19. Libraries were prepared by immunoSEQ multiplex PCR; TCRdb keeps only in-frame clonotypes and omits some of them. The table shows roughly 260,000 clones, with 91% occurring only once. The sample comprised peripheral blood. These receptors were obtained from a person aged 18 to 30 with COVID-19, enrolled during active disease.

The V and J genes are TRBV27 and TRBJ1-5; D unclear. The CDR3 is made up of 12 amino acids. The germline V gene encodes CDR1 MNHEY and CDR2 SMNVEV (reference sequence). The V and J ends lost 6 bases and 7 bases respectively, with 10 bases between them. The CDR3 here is CASSHAGQPQHF. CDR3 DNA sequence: TGTGCCAGCAGCCACGCGGGGCAGCCCCAGCATTTT.

CDR3 nucleotide sequence: TGCGCCAGCAGCTTGGCCAACAGGGACAATGAGCAGTTCTTC. Its protein is CASSLANRDNEQFF. The chain joins TRBV5-1 to TRBJ2-1; possible D gene TRBD1, 6 bases. The CDR3 length is 14 residues. Germline V gene data show CDR1 as SGHRS and CDR2 as YFSETQ. Trimming took off 0 bases at V and 5 bases at J, with 9 bases between the two ends.

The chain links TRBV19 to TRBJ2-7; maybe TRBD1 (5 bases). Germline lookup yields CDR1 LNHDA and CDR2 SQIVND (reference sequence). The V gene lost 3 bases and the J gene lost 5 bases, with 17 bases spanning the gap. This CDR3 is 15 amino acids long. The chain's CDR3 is CASSIRLREYHEQYF. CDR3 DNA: TGTGCCAGTAGTATTAGGCTCAGGGAATACCACGAGCAGTACTTC. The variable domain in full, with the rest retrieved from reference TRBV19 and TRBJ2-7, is DGGITQSPKYLFRKEGQNVTLSCEQNLNHDAMYWYRQDPGQGLRLIYYSQIVNDFQKGDIAEGYSVSREKKESFPLTVTSAQKNPTAFYLCASSIRLREYHEQYFGPGTRLTVT.

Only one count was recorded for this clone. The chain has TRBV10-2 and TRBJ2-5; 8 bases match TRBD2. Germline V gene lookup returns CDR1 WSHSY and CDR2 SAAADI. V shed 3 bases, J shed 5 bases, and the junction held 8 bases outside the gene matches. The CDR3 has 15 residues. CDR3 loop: CASSDRAGDEETQYF. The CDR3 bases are TGCGCCAGCAGTGACAGAGCGGGGGACGAGGAGACCCAGTACTTC.

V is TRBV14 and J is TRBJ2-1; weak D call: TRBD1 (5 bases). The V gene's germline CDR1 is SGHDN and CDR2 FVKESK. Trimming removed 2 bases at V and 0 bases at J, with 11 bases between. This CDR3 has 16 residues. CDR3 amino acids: CASSQFRASSYNEQFF. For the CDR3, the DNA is TGTGCCAGCAGCCAATTCAGGGCGAGCTCCTACAATGAGCAGTTCTTC.

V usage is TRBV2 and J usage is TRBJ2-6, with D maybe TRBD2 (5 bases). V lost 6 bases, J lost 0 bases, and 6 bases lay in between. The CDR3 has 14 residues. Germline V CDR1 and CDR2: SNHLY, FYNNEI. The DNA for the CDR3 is TGTGCCAGCAGAGAGGGCTCTGGGGCCAACGTCCTGACTTTC. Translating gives CASREGSGANVLTF.

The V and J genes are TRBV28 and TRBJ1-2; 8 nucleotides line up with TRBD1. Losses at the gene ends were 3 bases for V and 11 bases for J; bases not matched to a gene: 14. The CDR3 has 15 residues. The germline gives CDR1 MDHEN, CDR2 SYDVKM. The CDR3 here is CASSLYNQGATKYTF. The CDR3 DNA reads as TGTGCCAGCAGTTTGTACAATCAGGGGGCAACAAAATACACCTTC.

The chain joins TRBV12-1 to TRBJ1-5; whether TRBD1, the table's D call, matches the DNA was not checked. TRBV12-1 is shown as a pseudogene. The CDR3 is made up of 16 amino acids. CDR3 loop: CASSFIGQGSNQPQHF. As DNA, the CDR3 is TGTGCCAGCAGCTTTATTGGACAGGGAAGCAATCAGCCCCAGCATTTT.

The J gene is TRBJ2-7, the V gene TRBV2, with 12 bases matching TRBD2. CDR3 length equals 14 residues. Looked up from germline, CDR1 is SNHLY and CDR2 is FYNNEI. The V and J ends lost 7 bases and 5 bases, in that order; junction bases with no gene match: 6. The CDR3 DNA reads TGTGCCAGCAATCTAGCGGGAGGGTCTAACGAGCAGTACTTC. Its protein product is CASNLAGGSNEQYF.